This TCR beta chain was sequenced for a study of blood T cell repertoires in COVID-19. Study at large: The cDNA or gDNA used as material had been derived from T cells, B-cell-depleted T cells, or PBMCs.

Clones were read by immunoSEQ multiplex PCR, and TCRdb kept only the in-frame ones, dropping some. The sample consists of roughly 200,000 clones, under 90% of them appearing once. Per the germline V gene, CDR1 is SGDLS and CDR2 is YYNGEE. The CDR3 spans 13 residues. V was clipped by 3 bases and J by 8 bases; unmatched bases: 4. This TCR was recovered from a woman between 25 and 40 years old with acute COVID-19. Sequenced sample: PBMCs or T cells enriched from blood (not recorded which). The V gene is TRBV9, the J gene TRBJ2-2; 7 bases agree with TRBD1. DNA of the CDR3: TGTGCCAGCAGCGCAACAGGGGAAGGGGAGCTGTTTTTT. This codes for CASSATGEGELFF.